This T cell receptor beta chain was obtained from a study of CD4 T cells in relation to SARS-CoV-2 and coronaviruses. Whole-study context: Negative control cultures got HIV-1 Nef peptides or no peptide.

CD4+ T cells from unexposed donors were obtained before the COVID-19 pandemic (2011-2018). CD4+ T cells were isolated from the cells after 10 days of culture. Testing used SARS-CoV-2 S/N and four cold-coronavirus spikes on unexposed-donor CD4+ T cells, cells permitting. V lost 0 bases to trimming and J lost 7 bases, with 8 bases between them. Germline values: CDR1 SGHTS, CDR2 YDEGEE. This CDR3 is 13 amino acids long. As to this clone: Antigen specificity is unknown.

Assay used: immunoSEQ multiplex PCR; TCRdb lists only in-frame clones, some missing. The table includes around 18,000 clones, about 68% detected once. Study-wide results and limits: No crossreactivity against non-spike viral proteins was tested here.

Material for sequencing was CD4+ T cells from PBMCs, cultured in vitro. The rearrangement links TRBV5-8 to TRBJ1-5; D is undetermined. The sequence came from a human donor in good health. CDR3: CASSLAQQQPQHF. As DNA, the CDR3 is TGTGCCAGCAGCTTGGCCCAACAGCAGCCCCAGCATTTT. The full variable domain, its missing parts supplied by reference TRBV5-8 and TRBJ1-5, is EAGVTQSPTHLIKTRGQQATLRCSPISGHTSVYWYQQALGLGLQFLLWYDEGEERNRGNFPPRFSGRQFPNYSSELNVNALELEDSALYLCASSLAQQQPQHFGDGTRLSIL.